The sequence of this TCR beta chain was determined in a study of CD8 T cell repertoires and HIV-1 epitope variants. In the study overall: Twenty-five autologous and known Gag and Nef epitope variant peptides each stimulated T cells separately. An uncultured baseline aliquot held 1M T cells. Epitopes were three Gag families plus Nef HW9 and YT9.

This clone came up a few times. Its specificity is unknown. Overall study findings and caveats: This assay reports beta chains of antigen-expanded cells, not T cell function.

Germline lookup yields CDR1 MNHNS and CDR2 SASEGT. The CDR3 is 12 residues long. Trimming pared 7 bases from V and 5 bases from J, leaving 11 bases between. Libraries were prepared by immunoSEQ multiplex PCR; TCRdb keeps only in-frame clonotypes and omits some of them. Of under 100,000 clones listed, roughly four fifths are singletons. The TCR originated in a male donor with HIV. This chain links TRBV6-1 with TRBJ1-2; D not resolved. Sequencing was done on a sample of uncultured baseline CD8+ T cells from peripheral blood mononuclear cells (PBMCs). CDR3 amino acids: CASMEVVYGYTF. The CDR3 DNA reads TGTGCCAGCATGGAGGTAGTATATGGCTACACCTTC.